A selection of T cell receptor beta chains follows, all from one sample in a study of Graves' ophthalmopathy and Graves' hyperthyroidism. TCRdb reanalysed the multiplex PCR reads using MiXCR and keeps one entry per CDR3 protein. The table has 200,000 to 300,000 distinct CDR3 sequences, around 42% seen once. Source material: peripheral blood. The receptors derive from an adult man with Graves' ophthalmopathy. CDR3s include the opening cysteine and the closing phenylalanine or tryptophan. Expanded clones get a size class; other rows say once, few or many, or leave the size out.

v_gene: TRBV12-3/TRBV12-4; abundance: NA; j_gene: TRBJ2-7; CDR3aa: CASSFVTGAYEQYF
v_gene: TRBV20-1; abundance: NA; j_gene: TRBJ1-2; CDR3aa: CSARDGGAGNYGYTF
v_gene: TRBV10-3; abundance: NA; j_gene: TRBJ2-5; CDR3aa: CAISAPRQGQGQETQYF
v_gene: TRBV20-1; abundance: NA; j_gene: TRBJ2-5; CDR3aa: CSARGGQALRTQYF
v_gene: TRBV20-1; abundance: few; j_gene: TRBJ1-2; CDR3aa: CSARGGNYGYTF
v_gene: TRBV5-1; abundance: NA; j_gene: TRBJ1-1; CDR3aa: CASSPTPTGNTEAFF
v_gene: TRBV7-8; abundance: NA; j_gene: TRBJ1-5; CDR3aa: CASSSTGGPQPQHF
v_gene: TRBV29-1; abundance: NA; j_gene: TRBJ2-7; CDR3aa: CSVGGNYEQYF
v_gene: TRBV19; abundance: NA; j_gene: TRBJ2-7; CDR3aa: CASSRGQGLGEQYF
v_gene: TRBV7-9; abundance: NA; j_gene: TRBJ2-7; CDR3aa: CASGKGQETYEQYF
v_gene: TRBV10-3; abundance: NA; j_gene: TRBJ2-7; CDR3aa: CASRRDRAAREQYF
v_gene: TRBV7-3; abundance: few; j_gene: TRBJ1-1; CDR3aa: CASSPRGGRYTEAFF
v_gene: TRBV20-1; abundance: NA; j_gene: TRBJ1-2; CDR3aa: CSAREARAALNGYTF
v_gene: TRBV5-1; abundance: NA; j_gene: TRBJ2-7; CDR3aa: CASSLGLQGIDEQYF
v_gene: TRBV10-3; abundance: NA; j_gene: TRBJ2-5; CDR3aa: CAISESGANQETQYF
v_gene: TRBV29-1; abundance: NA; j_gene: TRBJ2-7; CDR3aa: CSVSGQGSPCEQYF
v_gene: TRBV4-2; abundance: NA; j_gene: TRBJ1-4; CDR3aa: CASSAPGSPNEKLFF
v_gene: TRBV4-1; abundance: medium-sized; j_gene: TRBJ1-6; CDR3aa: CASSQEPGLNSPLHF
v_gene: TRBV27; abundance: NA; j_gene: TRBJ2-7; CDR3aa: CASSISGQWGEQYF
v_gene: TRBV7-9; abundance: NA; j_gene: TRBJ1-1; CDR3aa: CASSWGQGMTEAFF
v_gene: TRBV6-5; abundance: once; j_gene: TRBJ1-1; CDR3aa: CASREQVWDKDTEAFF
v_gene: TRBV20-1; abundance: few; j_gene: TRBJ1-5; CDR3aa: CSATHLGTQSNQPQHF
v_gene: TRBV5-1; abundance: NA; j_gene: TRBJ1-4; CDR3aa: CASSLEATNEKLFF
v_gene: TRBV20-1; abundance: NA; j_gene: TRBJ2-7; CDR3aa: CSARDHGDRGYEQYF
v_gene: TRBV29-1; abundance: few; j_gene: TRBJ1-2; CDR3aa: CSVARDLGDGYTF
v_gene: TRBV13; abundance: NA; j_gene: TRBJ1-2; CDR3aa: CASCPGQGVNYGYTF